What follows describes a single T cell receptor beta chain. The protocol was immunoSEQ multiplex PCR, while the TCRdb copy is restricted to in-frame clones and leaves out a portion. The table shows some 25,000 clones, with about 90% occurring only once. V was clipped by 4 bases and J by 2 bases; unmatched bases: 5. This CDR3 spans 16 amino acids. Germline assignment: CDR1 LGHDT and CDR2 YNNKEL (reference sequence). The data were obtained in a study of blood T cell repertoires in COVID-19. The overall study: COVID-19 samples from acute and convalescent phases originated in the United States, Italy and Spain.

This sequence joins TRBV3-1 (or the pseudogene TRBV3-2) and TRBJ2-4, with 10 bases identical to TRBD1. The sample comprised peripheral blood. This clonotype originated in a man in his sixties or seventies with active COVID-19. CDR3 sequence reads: CASSPGQGLPKNIQYF. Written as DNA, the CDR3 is TGTGCCAGCAGCCCGGGACAGGGGTTGCCCAAAAACATTCAGTACTTC.